The entry below gives a single T cell receptor (beta chain) sequence along with its context. Germline CDR1 is SNHLY and CDR2 is FYNNEI. V was cut by 7 bases and J by 4 bases, with 13 bases left in between. The CDR3 runs 14 residues. This specimen comes from a study of blood T cell repertoires in COVID-19. Original processing notes: Scientists estimated how many nucleated cells there were by amplifying reference gene primers. Method: immunoSEQ multiplex PCR; TCRdb's copy keeps in-frame clones and lacks some. V, J and clone size were drawn from that table, and D and trimming were deduced from the DNA. The profile shows 99,000 or so clones, around 81% of them singletons.

Sequenced input: peripheral blood. The chain uses TRBV2 and TRBJ2-2; TRBD2 might be the D (5 bases). This receptor was taken from a woman in her sixties or seventies with acute or convalescent COVID-19. The CDR3: CASMIAGRTGELFF. CDR3 DNA: TGTGCCAGCATGATCGCGGGCCGCACCGGGGAGCTGTTTTTT.